These T cell receptor beta chains were read from a single sample in a study of OX40 agonist ivuxolimab in advanced cancers. The repertoire was sequenced with immunoSEQ multiplex PCR; TCRdb's copy has only in-frame clones and lacks some. The sample holds tens of thousands of clones; about 91% are singletons and the top ten take 4.2%. Sequenced here: CD4+ or CD8+ T cells sorted from blood, sampled in a trial of the OX40 agonist ivuxolimab. All receptors derive from an adult with an advanced solid tumor such as melanoma, head and neck, liver or kidney cancer. CDR3s include the opening cysteine and the closing phenylalanine or tryptophan. A D gene is named only where the DNA matches it firmly. A row's size may be missing; if present it is once, few, many or a size class.

v_gene: TRBV7-9
abundance: -
j_gene: TRBJ2-1
d_gene: -
CDR3nt: TGTGCCAGCAGCTCGAACGCGGGATACAATGAGCAGTTCTTC
CDR3aa: CASSSNAGYNEQFF

v_gene: TRBV4-3
abundance: -
j_gene: TRBJ2-2
d_gene: TRBD1
CDR3nt: TGCGCCAGCATACCCAGCTTGACAGGGTCCGGGGAGCTGTTTTTT
CDR3aa: CASIPSLTGSGELFF

v_gene: TRBV7-9
abundance: -
j_gene: TRBJ1-1
d_gene: TRBD1
CDR3nt: TGTGCCAGCAGCTTGGGACAGGGGTTCGCTGAAGCTTTCTTT
CDR3aa: CASSLGQGFAEAFF

v_gene: TRBV6-5
abundance: -
j_gene: TRBJ1-2
d_gene: -
CDR3nt: TGTGCCAGCATATCGGGTTACGGCTACACCTTC
CDR3aa: CASISGYGYTF

v_gene: TRBV6-5
abundance: -
j_gene: TRBJ2-7
d_gene: TRBD1
CDR3nt: TGTGCCAGCAGTCCGGGACAGCTCGAGCAGTACTTC
CDR3aa: CASSPGQLEQYF

v_gene: TRBV27
abundance: once
j_gene: TRBJ2-5
d_gene: TRBD1
CDR3nt: TGTGCCAGCAGTTTATCCCCTCGGGACAGTCCGTGGACCCAGTACTTC
CDR3aa: CASSLSPRDSPWTQYF

v_gene: TRBV28
abundance: -
j_gene: TRBJ1-5
d_gene: -
CDR3nt: TGTGCCAGCAAACTGGACAGCGACAATCAGCCCCAGCATTTT
CDR3aa: CASKLDSDNQPQHF

v_gene: TRBV28
abundance: -
j_gene: TRBJ1-6
d_gene: -
CDR3nt: TGTGCCAGCACCGCCACCGGCCTCTCACCCCTCCACTTT
CDR3aa: CASTATGLSPLHF

v_gene: TRBV27
abundance: -
j_gene: TRBJ1-4
d_gene: TRBD1
CDR3nt: TGTGCCAGCAGGACAGGGGGCTCTTTAGAAAAACTGTTTTTT
CDR3aa: CASRTGGSLEKLFF

v_gene: TRBV11-2
abundance: once
j_gene: TRBJ2-7
d_gene: TRBD1
CDR3nt: TGTGCCAGCAGCTTAGAACTAGGGACAGGTCATTACGAGCAGTACTTC
CDR3aa: CASSLELGTGHYEQYF

v_gene: TRBV2
abundance: once
j_gene: TRBJ2-1
d_gene: -
CDR3nt: TGTGCCAGCCAGGAGTTGGGGAGCTCCTACAATGAGCAGTTCTTC
CDR3aa: CASQELGSSYNEQFF

v_gene: TRBV6-5
abundance: -
j_gene: TRBJ2-1
d_gene: -
CDR3nt: TGTGCCAGCAGTCACCGACTGGAGGGGTACAATGAGCAGTTCTTC
CDR3aa: CASSHRLEGYNEQFF

v_gene: TRBV7-6
abundance: -
j_gene: TRBJ2-1
d_gene: -
CDR3nt: TGTGCCAGCAGACCGGACTGGGGGGATGAGCAGTTCTTC
CDR3aa: CASRPDWGDEQFF

v_gene: TRBV4-1
abundance: -
j_gene: TRBJ1-1
d_gene: -
CDR3nt: TGCGCCAGCAGCCCCGAAACGACACTGAACACTGAAGCTTTCTTT
CDR3aa: CASSPETTLNTEAFF

v_gene: TRBV7-2
abundance: -
j_gene: TRBJ2-1
d_gene: -
CDR3nt: TGTGCCAGCAGCTTATATTTGAGTGAGCAGTTCTTC
CDR3aa: CASSLYLSEQFF

v_gene: TRBV10-3
abundance: -
j_gene: TRBJ1-1
d_gene: -
CDR3nt: TGTGCCATCAGTGTCGGCGGAACTGAAGCTTTCTTT
CDR3aa: CAISVGGTEAFF

v_gene: TRBV9
abundance: once
j_gene: TRBJ2-2
d_gene: TRBD1
CDR3nt: TGTGCCAGCAGCTCCTCCGAGGGGGCCCTTACCTTTAACACCGGGGAGCTGTTTTTT
CDR3aa: CASSSSEGALTFNTGELFF

v_gene: TRBV19
abundance: -
j_gene: TRBJ2-7
d_gene: -
CDR3nt: TGTGCCAGTAGTATAGGGACAGCCTACGAGCAGTACTTC
CDR3aa: CASSIGTAYEQYF

v_gene: TRBV7-6
abundance: -
j_gene: TRBJ2-3
d_gene: TRBD2
CDR3nt: TGTGCCAGCAGCTTAGCCGGGGGGAGTACAGATACGCAGTATTTT
CDR3aa: CASSLAGGSTDTQYF

v_gene: TRBV19
abundance: few
j_gene: TRBJ1-2
d_gene: TRBD1
CDR3nt: TGTGCCAGCTCCTACACGGACAGGGTCTATGGCTACACCTTC
CDR3aa: CASSYTDRVYGYTF

v_gene: TRBV9
abundance: -
j_gene: TRBJ1-2
d_gene: -
CDR3nt: TGTGCCAGCAACGATGGGGGCGCCTATGGCTACACCTTC
CDR3aa: CASNDGGAYGYTF

v_gene: TRBV7-6
abundance: -
j_gene: TRBJ2-1
d_gene: TRBD2
CDR3nt: TGTGCCAGCACCCAAAGTCCCGGGACTAGCGCAAATGAGCAGTTCTTC
CDR3aa: CASTQSPGTSANEQFF

v_gene: TRBV7-6
abundance: -
j_gene: TRBJ2-3
d_gene: TRBD2
CDR3nt: TGTGCCAGCAGCCCAACAGGACTAGCGGGAGAGGCGGATACGCAGTATTTT
CDR3aa: CASSPTGLAGEADTQYF

v_gene: TRBV4-3
abundance: -
j_gene: TRBJ1-2
d_gene: -
CDR3nt: TGCGCCAGCAGCCAGGGGGACGGAGCTAACTATGGCTACACCTTC
CDR3aa: CASSQGDGANYGYTF

v_gene: TRBV27
abundance: -
j_gene: TRBJ1-6
d_gene: -
CDR3nt: TGTGCCAGCAGTTTATCGTGGAGCGGTTATAATTCACCCCTCCACTTT
CDR3aa: CASSLSWSGYNSPLHF

v_gene: TRBV11-2
abundance: -
j_gene: TRBJ1-1
d_gene: TRBD1
CDR3nt: TGTGCCAGCAGCGAACGCCACAGGGGCTCCCTGAACACTGAAGCTTTCTTT
CDR3aa: CASSERHRGSLNTEAFF

v_gene: TRBV7-7
abundance: -
j_gene: TRBJ2-7
d_gene: -
CDR3nt: TGTGCTAGCAGCTTTCGACGGGACCACGAGCAGTACTTC
CDR3aa: CASSFRRDHEQYF

v_gene: TRBV5-1
abundance: -
j_gene: TRBJ1-2
d_gene: -
CDR3nt: TGCGCCAGCAGCTTGTACTCCGGCAGCCCTATGGAAGGCTACACCTTC
CDR3aa: CASSLYSGSPMEGYTF

v_gene: TRBV19
abundance: -
j_gene: TRBJ1-5
d_gene: -
CDR3nt: TGTGCCAGTAGTGAGACCAGAGGCTATCAGCCCCAGCATTTT
CDR3aa: CASSETRGYQPQHF

v_gene: TRBV6-5
abundance: -
j_gene: TRBJ1-1
d_gene: -
CDR3nt: TGTGCCAGCAGTTACGTCGGGCCCACTGAAGCTTTCTTT
CDR3aa: CASSYVGPTEAFF

v_gene: TRBV5-6
abundance: -
j_gene: TRBJ1-1
d_gene: -
CDR3nt: TGTGCCAGCAGCTTGGGCAGTTTCACTGAAGCTTTCTTT
CDR3aa: CASSLGSFTEAFF

v_gene: TRBV5-4
abundance: -
j_gene: TRBJ2-1
d_gene: -
CDR3nt: TGTGCCAGCAGGGCCGGGACTTATAATGAGCAGTTCTTC
CDR3aa: CASRAGTYNEQFF

v_gene: TRBV7-9
abundance: once
j_gene: TRBJ2-5
d_gene: -
CDR3nt: TGTGCCAGCAGCCGCGGGGAAGGGGCCCAAGAGACCCAGTACTTC
CDR3aa: CASSRGEGAQETQYF

v_gene: TRBV7-2
abundance: -
j_gene: TRBJ2-7
d_gene: -
CDR3nt: TGTGCCAGCAGCTTAGATGGTCTATTGGAGGGGTCCTACGAGCAGTACTTC
CDR3aa: CASSLDGLLEGSYEQYF

v_gene: TRBV7-6
abundance: -
j_gene: TRBJ2-1
d_gene: -
CDR3nt: TGTGCCAGCAGCTTAGGGGAAGGATGGAACAATGAGCAGTTCTTC
CDR3aa: CASSLGEGWNNEQFF

v_gene: TRBV27
abundance: -
j_gene: TRBJ1-6
d_gene: -
CDR3nt: TGTGCCAGCAGTTTAATGACCGAGTATAATTCACCCCTCCACTTT
CDR3aa: CASSLMTEYNSPLHF

v_gene: TRBV30
abundance: -
j_gene: TRBJ2-1
d_gene: -
CDR3nt: TGTGCCTGTTACGACCGGTCGAGCTCCTACAATGAGCAGTTCTTC
CDR3aa: CACYDRSSSYNEQFF